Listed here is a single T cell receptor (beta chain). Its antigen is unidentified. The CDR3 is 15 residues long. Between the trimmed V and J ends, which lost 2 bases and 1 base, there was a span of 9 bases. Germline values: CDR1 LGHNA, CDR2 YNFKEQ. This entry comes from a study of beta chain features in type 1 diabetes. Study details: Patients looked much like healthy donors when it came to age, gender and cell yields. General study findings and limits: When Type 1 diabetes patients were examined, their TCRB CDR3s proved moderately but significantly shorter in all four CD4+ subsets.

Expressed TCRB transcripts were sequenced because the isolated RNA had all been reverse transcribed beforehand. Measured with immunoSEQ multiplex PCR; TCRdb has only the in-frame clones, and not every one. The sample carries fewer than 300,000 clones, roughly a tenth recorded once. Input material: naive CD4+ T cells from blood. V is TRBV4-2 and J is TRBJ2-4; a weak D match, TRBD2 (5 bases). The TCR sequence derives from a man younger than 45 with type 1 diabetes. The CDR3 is CASSQLGAAKNIQYF. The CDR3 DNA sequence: TGTGCCAGCAGCCAACTGGGAGCGGCCAAAAACATTCAGTACTTC.